Listed here are 16 T cell receptor beta chains from one sample, sequenced in a study of beta chain features in type 1 diabetes. Expressed TCRB transcripts were sequenced, since all the RNA that had been isolated was reverse transcribed. Sequencing was performed with immunoSEQ multiplex PCR; in TCRdb, only in-frame clones are kept and a portion is missing. The sample shows 150,000 to 180,000 clones, less than 9.5% of them seen only once. What was sequenced was central memory CD4+ T cells from blood. Receptor source: a man younger than 35 in good health.

There are many counts of this clone. The rearrangement uses TRBV29-1 and TRBJ2-7; the match to TRBD1 covers 8 bases. V shed 5 bases and J 5 bases; nucleotides not matched to a gene: 5. The V gene's germline CDR1 is SQVTM and CDR2 ANQGSEA. The CDR3 runs to 12 residues. CDR3 bases: TGCAGCGTTACAGGGGGTTGGAACGAGCAGTACTTC. Its translation: CSVTGGWNEQYF.

This clone was recorded at least ten times. The sample holds other DNA sequences that translate to the same CDR3. The CDR3, as DNA: TGTGCCAGCAGACCCGGACAGGGACGTCAGCCCCAGCATTTT. Translated, it gives CASRPGQGRQPQHF. This chain joins TRBV28 and TRBJ1-5, with TRBD1 identical over 8 bases. With 6 bases clipped from V and 6 bases from J, the junction kept 7 bases outside the gene matches. The CDR3 runs 14 residues. CDR1 is MDHEN, CDR2 SYDVKM, per germline.

This clone came up a few times. The gene calls are TRBV7-3 and TRBJ2-4, with unresolved D. The CDR3 is 14 amino acids. V was clipped by 4 bases and J by 5 bases, with 12 bases between them. Germline V lookup: CDR1 SGHTA, CDR2 FQGTGA. The CDR3: CASSSGFWENIQYF. The CDR3, as DNA: TGTGCCAGCAGCTCCGGGTTTTGGGAAAACATTCAGTACTTC.

This chain links TRBV10-3 with TRBJ2-2; 10 bases line up with TRBD1. The trim removed 8 bases at V and 7 bases at J, leaving 10 bases unmatched. This CDR3 is 15 amino acids long. The germline CDR1 and CDR2 sequences are ENHRY and SYGVKD. The CDR3 here is CAIGPGQGVIGELFF. The CDR3 DNA reads TGTGCCATCGGCCCCGGACAGGGGGTTATCGGGGAGCTGTTTTTT.

Ten or more counts support this clone. V is TRBV23-1 and J is TRBJ2-3; maybe TRBD2 (6 bases). TRBV23-1 is an ORF; its function is uncertain. Trimming cost V 4 bases and J 3 bases, with 17 bases left between them. This CDR3 region has 16 residues. The CDR3 protein is CASSPITGGRTDTQYF. The CDR3 DNA reads as TGCGCCAGCAGTCCTATCACCGGGGGAAGGACAGATACGCAGTATTTT.

This clone was picked up many times. The genes are TRBV7-6 and TRBJ2-1, with TRBD2 matching over 9 bases. After removal of 2 bases from V and 10 bases from J, the junction contained 12 bases not matched to a gene. This CDR3 is 16 amino acids long. CDR1 and CDR2 from the germline V gene are SGHVS and FNYEAQ. The CDR3 nucleotides are TGTGCCAGCAGCTTAATGGGCGGGAGGGGTTTACGCGAGCAGTTCTTC. Translating gives CASSLMGGRGLREQFF.

The chain recombines TRBV14 with TRBJ1-2; 8 positions agree with TRBD1. The CDR3 contains 16 residues. J was trimmed by 9 bases and V by 1 base; bases with no gene match: 13. Germline V gene lookup returns CDR1 SGHDN and CDR2 FVKESK. CDR3 in DNA: TGTGCCAGCAGCCAAGTAAACAGGGGGACGCCGGCTAGCTACACCTTC. This gives the protein CASSQVNRGTPASYTF.

In this sample, this clone turned up a few times. The chain recombines TRBV7-3 with TRBJ2-5; 8 bases match TRBD1. V was clipped by 5 bases and J by 5 bases; unmatched bases: 4. The germline CDR1 and CDR2 sequences are SGHTA and FQGTGA. The CDR3 length is 13 residues. DNA for the CDR3: TGTGCCAGCAGCACCACAGGGGGGGAGACCCAGTACTTC. It codes for CASSTTGGETQYF.

The genes are TRBV7-2 and TRBJ1-1, with 7 bases matching TRBD1. Germline trimming cut 6 bases from V and 0 bases from J; bases unmatched to any gene: 7. CDR1 SGHTA and CDR2 FQGNSA come from the germline V gene. This CDR3 region has 15 residues. CDR3 bases: TGTGCCAGCAGTCCGTCGACAGGGATGAACACTGAAGCTTTCTTT. As protein: CASSPSTGMNTEAFF.

The V call is TRBV7-2, the J call TRBJ1-5; 11 bases fit TRBD1. The CDR3 is 15 residues long. Trimming took 5 bases from V and 4 from J; bases not matched to a gene: 4. The germline CDR1 and CDR2 sequences are SGHTA and FQGNSA. CDR3: CASSPGQGGNQPQHF. The CDR3 DNA reads as TGTGCCAGCAGCCCGGGACAGGGGGGGAATCAGCCCCAGCATTTT.

This clone was seen at least ten times. The rearrangement joins TRBV30 to TRBJ2-7; TRBD1 is a possible D gene (6 bases). The CDR3 runs to 12 residues. Germline V gene sequence: CDR1 GTSNPN, CDR2 SVGIG (reference sequence). V was cut by 1 base and J by 5 bases, with 9 bases left in between. CDR3 in DNA: TGTGCCTGGAGTGCAGGGGACGACGAGCAGTACTTC. Protein: CAWSAGDDEQYF. Using reference TRBV30 and TRBJ2-7 for the parts outside the CDR3, the full variable domain is SQTIHQWPATLVQPVGSPLSLECTVEGTSNPNLYWYRQAAGRGLQLLFYSVGIGQISSEVPQNLSASRPQDRQFILSSKKLLLSDSGFYLCAWSAGDDEQYFGPGTRLTVT.

On this clone: At one end, the junction sequence differs from germline, possibly due to a read error. The gene calls are TRBV7-7 and TRBJ2-2, with D possibly being TRBD1 (6 bases). Per the germline V gene, CDR1 is SSHAT and CDR2 is FNYEAQ (reference sequence). The CDR3 has 14 amino acids. The CDR3 here is CASSQQGATGELFF. Written as DNA, the CDR3 is TGTGCTAGCAGCCAACAGGGAGCCACCGGGGAGCTGTTTTTT. The full variable domain, completed using reference TRBV7-7 and TRBJ2-2, is GAGVSQSPRYKVTKRGQDVTLRCDPISSHATLYWYQQALGQGPEFLTYFNYEAQPDKSGLPSDRFSAERPEGSISTLTIQRTEQRDSAMYRCASSQQGATGELFFGEGSRLTVL.

This clone was recorded at least ten times. The chain links TRBV19 to TRBJ2-1; 14 bases are shared with TRBD2. The trim removed 3 bases at V and 6 bases at J, leaving 1 base unmatched. The CDR3 sequence is 15 residues long. Germline CDR1 and CDR2: LNHDA and SQIVND (reference sequence). The DNA for the CDR3 is TGTGCCAGTAGTATCGGGACTAGCGGGAGCAATGAGCAGTTCTTC. Amino acid sequence: CASSIGTSGSNEQFF.

This clone was found a few times. This chain uses TRBV5-5 with TRBJ2-4; 8 positions agree with TRBD1. The V gene end was trimmed by 4 bases and the J gene end by 6 bases; junction bases not matched to a gene: 9. CDR1 and CDR2 from the germline V gene are SGHKS and YYEKEE (reference sequence). CDR3 length: 15 residues. DNA for the CDR3: TGTGCCAGCAGCAGAGACAGGGGAGAGGGAAACATTCAGTACTTC. Translation gives CASSRDRGEGNIQYF.

This clone was detected ten times or more. The CDR3 sequence is CASSEPQGWANTEAFF. In DNA, the CDR3 is TGTGCCAGCAGTGAACCCCAGGGCTGGGCAAACACTGAAGCTTTCTTT. The chain recombines TRBV6-1 with TRBJ1-1, with D perhaps matching TRBD1 (5 bases). V lost 2 bases and J 2 bases, leaving 15 bases between the germline ends. This CDR3 contains 16 residues. Germline V gives CDR1 MNHNS, CDR2 SASEGT.

Only a few counts were recorded for this clone. This chain joins TRBV19 and TRBJ1-2, with 8 nucleotides matching TRBD1. The germline V gene has CDR1 LNHDA and CDR2 SQIVND (reference sequence). The junction had 6 bases not matched to a gene; V was cut back by 9 bases and J by 3 bases. The CDR3 contains 13 residues. The CDR3 sequence: CASTDRVDYGYTF. CDR3 DNA sequence: TGTGCCAGCACGGACAGGGTGGACTATGGCTACACCTTC. Full variable domain (rest looked up from reference TRBV19 and TRBJ1-2): DGGITQSPKYLFRKEGQNVTLSCEQNLNHDAMYWYRQDPGQGLRLIYYSQIVNDFQKGDIAEGYSVSREKKESFPLTVTSAQKNPTAFYLCASTDRVDYGYTFGSGTRLTVV.